Below, one T cell receptor (beta chain) is given with its context. Its antigen has not been determined. Base qualities were left out, and no much larger clone turns up one base away. Other DNA sequences in the same sample also yield this CDR3. The sample comes from a study of shared clonotypes between healthy human individuals (TCRdb year 2020). Context from the whole study: A few men and a couple of women, aged 18 to 49 years, made up the cohort. Per donor, three plates each were used for CD4 naive and CD4 memory, two for CD8 naive, and one for CD8 memory. Blood TCR repertoires of a handful of healthy adults were deeply sequenced to estimate repertoire size and the extent of clonotype sharing between individuals. To increase sequencing depth and limit assay-specific biases, different laboratories used diverse techniques to prepare libraries and sequence TCR repertoires. Leukapheresis yielded between about 0.85 and 9.5 billion PBMCs per donor. Broad study findings and their caveats: The genetic and exposure-history diversity represented was limited by the small number of donors. Across four donors, 5% to 6% of naive CD4, more than 3% of naive CD8, around 2.5% of memory CD4, and 0.4% of memory CD8 clonotypes were shared. Naive subsets generally had larger estimated clonotype richness than memory subsets. Sampling was restricted to blood, and TCR repertoires in tissues likely differ from the TCR repertoires found in blood. Incomplete sequencing was indicated by rarefaction of sorted-subset datasets, despite the large sequencing depth. Pairwise subsampling led to the expectation that sequencing depth would affect the degree of clonotype sharing among donors. Compared with non-shared clonotypes, the clonotypes found in all four sorted-subset donors had higher generation probabilities.

From cysteine to phenylalanine, the CDR3 is 14 amino acids long. Only CDR3 DNA is held: 42 bases, read in frame from base 1. Trimming accounts for 4 bases at V and 4 bases at J, while the number of junction bases matched to no gene is 4. CDR1 and CDR2, per the germline V gene (reference sequence), are LNHDA and SQIVND. For the CD8 naive samples, CD45RO-negative cells were positively selected for CCR7, yielding a CD45RA+CCR7+ population from which TemRA cells were excluded. Donors were healthy HIV-negative adults with no recently reported acute infections or vaccinations. All donors were Caucasian adults living in Nashville, Tennessee, USA. After blood collection by leukapheresis, PBMCs were isolated using Ficoll-Histopaque density gradient centrifugation and then cryopreserved in the vapor phase of liquid nitrogen. Analytical flow cytometry was used to check the purity and quantity of each magnetically sorted T cell population. Genomic DNA was isolated from each sorted fraction and quantified by UV absorbance on a Nanodrop 2000c.

TCR CDR3 regions were amplified from genomic DNA by multiplex PCR using the deep immunoSEQ assay. Genomic DNA extracted from each cell subset was distributed evenly over all wells of several immunoSEQ 96-well plates, and each plate served as one replicate. Each replicate PCR for sorted subsets received about 180 ng genomic DNA, equal to tens of thousands of T cell genomes. Purified libraries were quantified with a Qubit 3.0 fluorometer, sized on a Bioanalyzer 2100, and re-quantified with the KAPA Library Quantification kit. A separate single-read 150-cycle Illumina NextSeq 550 flow cell was used to sequence each immunoSEQ 96-well plate. From the authors' description of their analysis: Because the immunoSEQ output included only junctional sequences and no quality scores, the filtering could not be the same as the filtering used for full-length reads. Sequences were annotated with PyIR, a Python wrapper for IgBLAST v1.9, using IMGT germline references to assign V/J genes and CDR3. Reads were filtered out if the reads had weak V/J assignments (E-value above 1e-6), no CDR3, stop codons, out-of-frame junctions, or ambiguous translated residues. V3J clonotypes were defined by identical inferred V gene, J gene, and CDR3 amino acid sequence. To compute the percentage overlap between repertoires, the number of shared unique clonotypes was divided by the size of the smaller repertoire. Repertoire richness was assessed with RTK rarefaction, the Chao1 estimator, and Recon v2.1 estimates of unobserved clonotypes. Generation probabilities for all TCRbeta clonotypes obtained by the gDNA method from a handful of donors were computed using OLGA. TCRdb retrieved this table from immuneACCESS and kept in-frame rearrangements only. Not all clones are present; in checked studies, unresolved V genes account for under half, and no reason is known for the remainder. V, J and clone size derive from that table, while D and trimming were established from the DNA sequence. The sample has about 680,000 clones on record, just over 90% of them singletons. Of the sample, 24% falls within the top ten clones.

Source material: naive CD8+ T cells sorted from blood. The cell subset or site label of this sample denotes: CD45RA+CCR7+. The TCR was taken from a young man in good health. The chain joins TRBV19 to TRBJ2-3, with 8 bases in between that match TRBD1. Here is the DNA: TGTGCCAGTAGTACCGGACAGGGACCAGATACGCAGTATTTT. This is translated as CASSTGQGPDTQYF.